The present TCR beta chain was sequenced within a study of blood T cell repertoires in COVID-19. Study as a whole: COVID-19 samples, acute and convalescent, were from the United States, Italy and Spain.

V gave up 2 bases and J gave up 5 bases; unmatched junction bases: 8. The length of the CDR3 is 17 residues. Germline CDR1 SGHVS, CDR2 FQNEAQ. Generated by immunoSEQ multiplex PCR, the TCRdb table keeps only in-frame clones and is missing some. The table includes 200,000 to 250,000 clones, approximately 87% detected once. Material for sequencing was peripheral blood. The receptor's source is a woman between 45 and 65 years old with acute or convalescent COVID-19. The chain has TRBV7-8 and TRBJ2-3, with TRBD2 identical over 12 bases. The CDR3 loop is CASSLPGLAGLLDTQYF. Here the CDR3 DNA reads TGTGCCAGCAGCTTACCCGGACTAGCGGGGTTATTAGATACGCAGTATTTT.